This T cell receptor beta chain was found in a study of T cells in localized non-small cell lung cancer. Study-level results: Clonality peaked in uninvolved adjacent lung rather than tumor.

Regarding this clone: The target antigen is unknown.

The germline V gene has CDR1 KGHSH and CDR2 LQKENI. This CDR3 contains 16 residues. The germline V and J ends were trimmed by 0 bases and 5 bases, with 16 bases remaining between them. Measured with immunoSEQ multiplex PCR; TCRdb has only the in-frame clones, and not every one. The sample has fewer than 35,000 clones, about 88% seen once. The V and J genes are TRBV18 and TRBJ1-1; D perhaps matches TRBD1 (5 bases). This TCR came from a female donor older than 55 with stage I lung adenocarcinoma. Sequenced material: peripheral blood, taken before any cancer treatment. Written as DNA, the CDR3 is TGTGCCAGCTCACCACCGTCTAGGAGGGGAGGGACTGAAGCTTTCTTT. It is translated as CASSPPSRRGGTEAFF.